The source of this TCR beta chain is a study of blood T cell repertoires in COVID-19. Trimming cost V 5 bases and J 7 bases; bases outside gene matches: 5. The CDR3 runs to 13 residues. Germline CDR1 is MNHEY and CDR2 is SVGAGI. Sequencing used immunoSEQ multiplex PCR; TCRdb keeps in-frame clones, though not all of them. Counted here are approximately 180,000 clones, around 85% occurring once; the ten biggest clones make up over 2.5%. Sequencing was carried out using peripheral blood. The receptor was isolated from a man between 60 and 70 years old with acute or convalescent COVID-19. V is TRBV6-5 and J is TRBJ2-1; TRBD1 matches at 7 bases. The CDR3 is CASSMTGTNEQFF. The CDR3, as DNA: TGTGCCAGCAGTATGACAGGGACGAATGAGCAGTTCTTC.